The 26 T cell receptor beta chains given below trace back to one sample, sequenced in a study of blood T cell repertoires in COVID-19. Assay: immunoSEQ multiplex PCR; the TCRdb copy retains only in-frame clones and omits some. This table has 75,000 to 100,000 clones, roughly 87% appearing once. The specimen was peripheral blood. Every receptor here comes from a man aged 65 to 85 with acute or convalescent COVID-19.

V usage is TRBV28 and J usage is TRBJ2-3; 7 bases fit TRBD2. V dropped 11 bases and J dropped 1; count of bases not matched to a gene: 12. The CDR3 covers 15 residues. The germline V gene encodes CDR1 MDHEN and CDR2 SYDVKM. CDR3 sequence: CASLLGGGGTDTQYF. The CDR3 DNA reads TGTGCCTCCCTCCTAGGCGGGGGAGGCACAGATACGCAGTATTTT.

This sequence joins TRBV1 and TRBJ1-1; TRBD1 is taken as the D call from the table, unchecked against the DNA. TRBV1 is a pseudogene segment. This CDR3 region has 15 residues. The chain's CDR3 is CTSSPNNYRGTEAFF. For the CDR3, the DNA is TGCACCAGCAGCCCCAACAACTACAGGGGCACTGAAGCTTTCTTT.

V gene TRBV5-6 combines with J gene TRBJ2-5; a weak D match, TRBD1 (6 bases). This CDR3 contains 15 residues. Germline CDR1 SGHDT, CDR2 YYEEEE. V was clipped by 2 bases and J by 4 bases, with 15 bases between them. This CDR3 is CASSFFDRRGETQYF. CDR3 nucleotides: TGTGCCAGCAGCTTTTTTGACAGGCGCGGAGAGACCCAGTACTTC.

This clone appeared a single time. The chain couples TRBV19 to TRBJ2-1, with TRBD1 matching 8 bases. V shed 1 base and J 5 bases; nucleotides not matched to a gene: 4. Germline V lookup: CDR1 LNHDA, CDR2 SQIVND (reference sequence). This CDR3 contains 15 residues. The CDR3, as DNA: TGTGCCAGTAGTATAGGCACAGGGGGGAACAATGAGCAGTTCTTC. Amino acid sequence: CASSIGTGGNNEQFF.

For the CDR3, the DNA is TGCGCCAGCAGCTTTAATCGATTTGGACAGTCGCTCTCCTACGAGCAGTACTTC. Protein product: CASSFNRFGQSLSYEQYF. The V and J genes are TRBV5-1 and TRBJ2-7, with a weak D call TRBD1 (6 bases). The CDR3 consists of 18 residues. The V gene lost 2 bases and the J gene lost 0 bases, with 21 bases spanning the gap. Germline V gives CDR1 SGHRS, CDR2 YFSETQ.

The chain carries TRBV28 and TRBJ1-1; TRBD1 matches 9 bases. The ends lost 6 bases at V and 6 bases at J; junction bases unmatched: 11. The germline V gene has CDR1 MDHEN and CDR2 SYDVKM. The CDR3 contains 15 residues. The CDR3 bases are TGTGCCAGCAGGGCTACAGGGGGCGCTAAGGCTGAAGCTTTCTTT. This codes for CASRATGGAKAEAFF.

The chain is built from TRBV7-9 and TRBJ1-5; weak D call: TRBD1 (5 bases). The V gene's germline CDR1 is SEHNR and CDR2 FQNEAQ (reference sequence). This CDR3 has 14 amino acids. The V end was cut by 2 bases, the J end by 2 bases, with 7 bases between. The CDR3, as DNA: TGTGCCAGCAGCTTAAGCAGGGGCAATCAGCCCCAGCATTTT. This codes for CASSLSRGNQPQHF.

The rearrangement uses TRBV15 and TRBJ1-3; TRBD1 matches at 8 bases. The CDR3 consists of 15 residues. Trimming took 5 bases from V and 0 from J; bases not matched to a gene: 3. In germline, CDR1 is LNHNV, CDR2 YYDKDF (reference sequence). The CDR3 loop is CATSPGQGSGNTIYF. Written as DNA, the CDR3 is TGTGCCACCAGCCCAGGACAGGGCTCTGGAAACACCATATATTTT.

The chain links TRBV5-4 to TRBJ1-4; TRBD1 aligns across 9 bases. This CDR3 spans 14 amino acids. V trimming: 2 bases; J trimming: 7 bases; junction bases outside the gene matches: 3. Germline V lookup: CDR1 SGHNT, CDR2 YYREEE (reference sequence). CDR3 nucleotide sequence: TGTGCCAGCAGCTTACAGGGGGCGGGTGAAAAACTGTTTTTT. Amino acid sequence: CASSLQGAGEKLFF.

The V call is TRBV20-1, the J call TRBJ1-1; no clear D gene. Per germline, CDR1 DFQATT and CDR2 SNEGSKA (reference sequence). This CDR3 contains 11 residues. The CDR3 region has the DNA TGCAGAGCACAGATGAACACTGAAGCTTTCTTT. Translating gives CRAQMNTEAFF.

This clone was observed once. V is TRBV2 and J is TRBJ1-5; D uncertain. The germline V gene has CDR1 SNHLY and CDR2 FYNNEI. The CDR3 is made up of 16 amino acids. With 1 base removed from V and 6 bases from J, the gap between germline ends came to 16 bases. CDR3 in DNA: TGTGCCAGCAGTGAAGTGAACGGCGGGGAGGGTCAGCCCCAGCATTTT. It is translated as CASSEVNGGEGQPQHF.

The J gene is TRBJ1-3, the V gene TRBV12-3 or TRBV12-4; no reliable D call. CDR3 size: 13 residues. V lost 0 bases and J 6 bases, leaving 6 bases between the germline ends. The CDR3 here is CASSLAQLNTIYF. Written as DNA, the CDR3 is TGTGCCAGCAGTTTAGCACAGTTAAACACCATATATTTT.

The chain joins TRBV6-1 to TRBJ2-7; weak D call: TRBD1 (8 bases). CDR1 MNHNS and CDR2 SASEGT come from the germline V gene. The CDR3 length is 16 residues. V was trimmed by 2 bases and J by 5 bases, leaving 19 bases between them. The CDR3 coding sequence is TGTGCCAGCAGTGAAAGGCGGGGGTCAGGGGGCAACGAGCAGTACGTC. Its protein is CASSERRGSGGNEQYV.

This clone was detected a few times. The CDR3 loop reads CASNRLEGNYGYTF. The CDR3 region has the DNA TGTGCCAGCAATCGACTGGAGGGTAACTATGGCTACACCTTC. The chain recombines TRBV6-5 with TRBJ1-2; D gene ambiguous. CDR1 is MNHEY and CDR2 is SVGAGI in the germline V gene. This CDR3 region has 14 residues. The V end was cut by 7 bases, the J end by 1 base, with 13 bases between.

The chain joins TRBV5-4 to TRBJ2-5; 14 bases match TRBD2. J lost 6 bases, V lost 4 bases, and 8 bases had no gene match. The CDR3 is made up of 16 amino acids. CDR1 SGHNT and CDR2 YYREEE come from the germline V gene (reference sequence). CDR3 protein: CASSLTSGGAGQTQYF. The CDR3 region has the DNA TGTGCCAGCAGCCTGACTAGCGGGGGGGCGGGGCAGACCCAGTACTTC.

The chain combines TRBV20-1 with TRBJ1-1; D gene ambiguous. The length of the CDR3 is 14 residues. Trimming stripped 3 bases from V and 1 base from J, with 12 bases between. Germline V lookup: CDR1 DFQATT, CDR2 SNEGSKA (reference sequence). CDR3 in DNA: TGCAGTGCTAGTAGGTCGACGGGGAACACTGAAGCTTTCTTT. This sequence encodes CSASRSTGNTEAFF.

The chain couples TRBV3-1 (or the pseudogene TRBV3-2) to TRBJ2-7; D call uncertain. Trimming cost V 4 bases and J 3 bases, with 10 bases left between them. Germline V lookup: CDR1 LGHDT, CDR2 YNNKEL (reference sequence). The CDR3 is made up of 13 amino acids. The CDR3: CASSPNPGYEQYF. CDR3 DNA: TGTGCCAGCAGCCCCAATCCGGGCTACGAGCAGTACTTC.

The chain uses TRBV15 and TRBJ2-1; the D is unclear. In germline, CDR1 is LNHNV, CDR2 YYDKDF (reference sequence). Trimming pared 0 bases from V and 7 bases from J, leaving 13 bases between. The CDR3 is 15 amino acids. CDR3 in amino acids: CATSRDRSDTNEQFF. CDR3 DNA sequence: TGTGCCACCAGCAGAGATCGCAGTGACACGAATGAGCAGTTCTTC.

This clone was picked up one time. The chain combines TRBV21-1 with TRBJ2-7; the D call in the table, TRBD1, was not verified against the DNA. TRBV21-1 represents a pseudogene. This CDR3 has 17 residues. CDR3 protein: CASSKNVPDSPSYEQYF. The CDR3 region has the DNA TGTGCCAGCAGCAAGAACGTTCCAGACAGTCCCTCCTACGAGCAGTACTTC.

This clone showed up just once. This chain links TRBV5-4 with TRBJ1-2; TRBD1 is a possible D gene (6 bases). From germline, CDR1 is SGHNT and CDR2 YYREEE (reference sequence). Trimming took off 4 bases at V and 8 bases at J, with 15 bases between the two ends. This CDR3 region has 13 residues. The CDR3 here is CASSADSVGGYTF. The CDR3 DNA sequence: TGTGCCAGCAGCGCGGACAGCGTCGGCGGCTACACCTTC.

The chain joins TRBV5-1 to TRBJ2-5; a possible D gene is TRBD1 (5 bases). The CDR3 sequence is 14 residues long. Trimming removed 0 bases from V and 5 bases from J, with 11 bases in between. From germline, CDR1 is SGHRS and CDR2 YFSETQ. The CDR3 reads CASSLEVGLETQYF. CDR3 DNA: TGCGCCAGCAGCTTGGAAGTGGGGCTGGAGACCCAGTACTTC.

The chain uses TRBV3-1 (or the pseudogene TRBV3-2) and TRBJ2-1, with 7 bases matching TRBD2. Germline CDR1 is LGHDT and CDR2 is YNNKEL (reference sequence). V gave up 4 bases and J gave up 2 bases; unmatched junction bases: 14. CDR3 size: 18 residues. In DNA, the CDR3 is TGTGCCAGCAGCCGGCCCGGGGAGGGTAGCGCGACCTACAATGAGCAGTTCTTC. Its protein is CASSRPGEGSATYNEQFF.

The CDR3 coding sequence is TGTGCCACCATGGACAGGGTGGGTGAGCAGTACGTC. Translated: CATMDRVGEQYV. The chain combines TRBV27 with TRBJ2-7; 8 bases map to TRBD1. Germline CDR1 is MNHEY and CDR2 is SMNVEV (reference sequence). V lost 10 bases to trimming and J lost 7 bases; unmatched junction nucleotides: 9. The CDR3 spans 12 residues.

The V and J genes are TRBV6-5 and TRBJ2-1, with D perhaps TRBD2 (5 bases). The CDR3 loop spans 15 amino acids. The V and J ends lost 7 bases and 0 bases respectively, with 13 bases between them. Germline CDR1 reads MNHEY; CDR2 reads SVGAGI. CDR3 bases: TGTGCCAGCAAGGACTTTCGAAGCTCCTACAATGAGCAGTTCTTC. It translates to CASKDFRSSYNEQFF.

The chain carries TRBV19 and TRBJ2-2, with a possible D match to TRBD1 (6 bases). This CDR3 region has 14 residues. Germline V gene lookup returns CDR1 LNHDA and CDR2 SQIVND (reference sequence). Trimming shortened V by 4 bases and J by 1 base, and 7 bases separated the two germline ends. CDR3 DNA sequence: TGTGCCAGTAGTAAGGGACAGAACACCGGGGAGCTGTTTTTT. It is translated as CASSKGQNTGELFF.

A single count supports this clone. The rearrangement joins TRBV7-8 to TRBJ2-5; no firm D call. The CDR3 is 13 residues long. Germline CDR1 and CDR2: SGHVS and FQNEAQ. V lost 5 bases and J lost 2, with 9 bases in between. The CDR3 DNA sequence: TGTGCCAGCAGCACCGAGGCTCAAGAGACCCAGTACTTC. Translated, it gives CASSTEAQETQYF.